This T cell receptor beta chain was captured by sequencing in a study of blood T cell repertoires in COVID-19. About the research overall: T cells, B-cell-depleted T cells, or PBMCs supplied cDNA or gDNA.

Germline CDR1 reads PRHDT; CDR2 reads FYEKMQ (reference sequence). The trim removed 2 bases at V and 4 bases at J, leaving 4 bases unmatched. This CDR3 comprises 16 residues. Under the authors' procedure: Reference gene primer amplification yielded estimated nucleated cell counts. The method was immunoSEQ multiplex PCR; TCRdb's version includes in-frame clones alone and lacks a portion of them. V and J calls and clone size are as listed in that table; D and trimming were resolved from the DNA. In the table there are about 97,000 clones, about 83% of which are singletons. The gene calls are TRBV13 and TRBJ2-1; 11 bases are a match to TRBD2. The sequencing sample was made of peripheral blood. The clonotype comes from a human donor in a cohort sampled during active COVID-19. DNA for the CDR3: TGTGCCAGCAGCTTAAGACTAGCGGGGATTTACAATGAGCAGTTCTTC. The encoded protein is CASSLRLAGIYNEQFF.